This TCR beta chain is from a study of cytomegalovirus exposure and HLA in healthy donors (dated by TCRdb to the late 2010s). In the study overall: An earlier analysis of a few hundred of the donors reported 276 Gb of sequence data and 90 million to 120 million unique TCR beta sequences obtained from around 190 million T cells. Around 320 gigabases of sequencing data and tens of millions of unique TCR sequences were included in an early release covering 500 to 750 HLA-typed donors. The genetic ancestry cluster associated with self-reported Caucasian donors included 81% of the roughly 410 genotyped donors. The study was designed to test whether signatures of past pathogen exposure could be identified by cataloging public T cell receptors. The study used immunosequencing to profile the T cell repertoires of approximately 650 subjects and linked those repertoires to cytomegalovirus serostatus. Besides the first cohort of roughly 640 subjects, a separate validation cohort made up of over 100 different subjects was used. To predict cytomegalovirus infection status, the study brought together high-throughput TCR immunosequencing, statistical association of individual TCRs with disease status, and machine learning. A later analysis re-analyzed previously published TCR beta repertoires from 600 to 850 donors and added high-resolution HLA genotyping to study TCR occurrence patterns. In the later analysis, no new phenotypic data were used to find candidate immune exposures; instead, reliance was placed on TCR beta sequences and their occurrence across donors. An earlier analysis of roughly 580 of the donors used high-throughput TCR beta sequencing to judge whether each TCR beta V gene segment behaved as functional or pseudogenic. Donor age, sex, ethnicity and CMV serostatus were compiled together with the repertoire data. Genome-wide SNP genotypes for about 65% of the roughly 700 donors were used in a later genetic analysis, which treated that subset as a discovery cohort. Every discovery cohort repertoire had been produced on one sequencing platform. Both class I and class II loci were covered by HLA typing, at four-digit resolution. The number of typed donors differed by locus: about 620-640 for A, B, C, DRB1 and DQB1; approximately 520 for DQA1; about 600 for DPA1; and around 490 for DPB1. Roughly 5 DR-DQ haplotypes were treated as single units for association and clustering because of strong linkage in the cohort. Across under 500 genotyped donors of the cohort, an average of about 220,000 unique TCR beta nucleotide sequences per donor were sequenced, and 15% to 20% of those sequences were non-productive. Points the paper makes about the study in general: Linkage disequilibrium might explain the correlated functional status among segregating V segments, but an unknown experimental factor could not be ruled out. The classifier was reported to diagnose cytomegalovirus status with high specificity and sensitivity in both the original and validation cohorts. At a false discovery rate of 0.05, a later analysis linked roughly 17,000 TCR beta sequences to specific HLA alleles. According to a later analysis, TCR association rates differed among HLA loci, with DRB1 alleles showing the most associated TCRs and HLA-C alleles showing the fewest. When HLA alleles, especially DR and DQ, strongly co-occurred, TCR associations were difficult to assign to individual alleles. Some IMGT-functional V segments, including TRBV6-2 and TRBV6-3, could not be told apart with the 87-base-pair reads, so those segments were excluded. It was suggested by the authors that the approach could potentially be generalized to other disease states and immunological phenotypes. Because counts were too low, some 16 rarely observed V segments, including chromosome 9 orphons, were excluded from the earlier analysis of some 540 of the donors. Most TCR sequences were observed very rarely across donors, whereas some public TCRs were present in many individuals. A cluster of highly shared sequence variants was judged likely to represent a technical artifact of the sequencing pipeline. For the cohort, immune exposure information was limited to CMV serostatus. A further reported finding was that TCR beta sequences accurately predicted the HLA-A and HLA-B alleles for most subjects in the first cohort. Three of the identified cytomegalovirus-associated TCR beta chains were confirmed in vitro to be specific for cytomegalovirus antigens. HLA typing was unavailable for some donors at each locus, so association tests used only the typed subset. Broadly in line with IMGT annotations, most TCR beta V segments showed up in productive rearrangements about 87% or about 30% of the time in an earlier analysis of 450 to 750 of the donors. The study gave a list of under 200 TCR beta chains associated with cytomegalovirus. A later analysis reported that several top co-occurrence clusters appeared linked to parvovirus B19, influenza, CMV and Epstein-Barr virus. Sequencing depth was assumed to be roughly uniform across donors in the presence/absence analyses, though that assumption may not hold. In a later analysis, HLA-associated TCR beta chains were found to be more clonally expanded and to have lower generation probabilities than equally common non-associated chains. In a later genetic analysis, a missense DCLRE1C variant was associated with V-gene and J-gene trimming of TCR beta chains, and the association was replicated in an independent cohort. In a later analysis, most CMV-associated TCR beta chains were found to appear HLA-restricted, with HLA associations seemingly driven largely by CMV exposure. This cohort had only TCR beta chains sequenced, and the lack of alpha or paired-chain data limited which features could be detected. According to a later genetic analysis, donors in an Asian-associated ancestry cluster had fewer N-insertions in productive TCRs than the approximately 650-donor mean.

In total, around 600 healthy bone marrow donors made up the cohort. At the time of sampling, every cohort member was nominally healthy, though immune exposures that went unrecorded were likely present. The donor tested CMV seropositive, placing the donor among the approximately 290 seropositive members of the cohort. Every donor gave a peripheral blood sample, and the peripheral blood mononuclear cells from that sample were used for TCR beta sequencing. The Qiagen DNeasy Blood Extraction Kit was used to extract genomic DNA from the blood cell samples. Library method: the immunoSEQ multiplex PCR assay. For the multiplex PCR, a mixture combining 60 forward primers for TCR Vbeta segments and 13 reverse primers for TCR Jbeta segments was used. The CDR3 region of rearranged TCR beta genes was amplified from genomic DNA with a multiplex PCR assay. The amplified TCR beta libraries were sequenced on the Illumina HiSeq System as 87-base-pair reads. Under the source paper's analysis protocol: In a later analysis, 80 million or so unique TCR beta chains were counted across the roughly 700 repertoires, and around 11 million of these chains were shared by at least two donors. Raw reads were error-corrected and collapsed into unique sequences by a nearest-neighbor algorithm in which closely related sequences were merged to remove PCR and sequencing errors. To assign V, D and J gene segments, CDR3 sequences were aligned to IMGT reference sequences. For a sequence to be retained, a match of at least six nucleotides was required to both a V gene segment and a J gene segment. A rearrangement counted as productive if the CDR3 had no stop codons and remained in frame with V and J, and every other rearrangement counted as non-productive. CDR3 was defined by IMGT convention, running from the second conserved V-encoded cysteine to the conserved J-encoded phenylalanine. Sequences without an unambiguous match to a single V gene segment were excluded from the earlier analysis of several hundred of the donors. In an earlier analysis of roughly 500 of the donors, V segments were called functional above 56.7% productive rearrangements and were called segregating when the between-donor standard deviation exceeded 5%. To diagnose cytomegalovirus status from the catalog of TCR beta chain sequences, a statistical classification framework was built. A later analysis assigned V and J genes by comparing TCR nucleotide sequences with IMGT/GENE-DB human TR gene sequences. Using the TCRdist pipeline, a later analysis assigned CDR3 sequences along with most-parsimonious VDJ recombination scenarios. A later analysis defined each TCR beta chain by its CDR3 amino acid sequence plus V-gene family, and excluded reads lacking a unique V-gene family. To address suspected cross-contamination and a sequencing artifact, a later analysis removed under 600 highly shared, low-generation-probability nucleotide sequences. A later analysis calculated a clonal expansion index for each public chain from normalized within-repertoire ranks of inferred template counts. In a later analysis, generation probabilities were computed with a VDJ recombination model fitted to out-of-frame rearrangements, and the resulting probabilities were checked against IGoR. Hypergeometric tests were used in a later analysis to score TCR-TCR, TCR-HLA and TCR-CMV co-occurrence, with a repertoire-size bias correction applied to the TCR pairs. In a later analysis, false discovery rates were estimated by permuting HLA or CMV assignments 20 times. A later analysis grouped co-occurring TCRs with DBSCAN, adding TCRdist sequence similarity when clustering within HLA-allele-positive subsets. For co-occurrence clustering, repertoires with fewer than 30,000 or more than 120,000 public chains were excluded, along with roughly 5 repertoires with anomalous nucleotide sharing. This is the immuneACCESS table as TCRdb keeps it, with only in-frame sequences that have V and J called. A part of the clones is gone; compared with another copy, unresolved V genes explain less than half, and the rest is unexplained. The V and J calls and clone size are taken from that table; D and trimming were inferred from the DNA. In all, the sample holds 100,000 to 150,000 clones, and roughly 17% of those were seen once. The leading ten clones occupy approximately 2.9% of the sample.

CDR1 and CDR2, per the germline V gene (reference sequence), are MNHEY and SMNVEV. V lost 6 bases and J lost 1 base; the stretch between them is 10 bases long. From the cysteine through the phenylalanine, the CDR3 covers 14 amino acids. Only CDR3 DNA is held: 42 bases, read in frame from base 1. This clone was recorded a few times. Its antigen is not yet known. Within one base of it there is no much larger clone, and no base qualities were kept. The V gene is TRBV27 and the J gene is TRBJ1-3, with an unclear D gene assignment. The sample consisted of PBMCs. The receptor's source is a female donor in good health and CMV-seropositive. The nucleotide sequence is given as TGTGCCAGCAGCTTGTCCGGGTCTGGAAACACCATATATTTT. It is translated as CASSLSGSGNTIYF.